Reported below is one T cell receptor beta chain. Sequencing was performed with immunoSEQ multiplex PCR; in TCRdb, only in-frame clones are kept and a portion is missing. The table includes over 200,000 clones, about nine tenths detected once. Unmatched junction bases numbered 7, after V lost 5 bases and J lost 7 bases. This CDR3 has 13 residues. This sample was included in a study of blood T cell repertoires in COVID-19. This chain joins TRBV12-3 or TRBV12-4 and TRBJ2-5; TRBD2 agrees at 7 bases. What was sequenced was peripheral blood. The TCR originated in a man in his fifties with COVID-19, enrolled during active disease. CDR3 in amino acids: CASSRGGQGTQYF. CDR3 coding DNA: TGTGCCAGCAGTCGGGGAGGGCAGGGGACCCAGTACTTC.